One sample yielded the 32 T cell receptor beta chains listed below, sequenced in a study of radiotherapy plus CTLA-4 blockade in lung cancer. Using immunoSEQ multiplex PCR, the repertoire was profiled, and TCRdb retains in-frame clones only, with some absent. The table records approximately 46,000 clones, about 85% of them present only once. The sample was peripheral blood, taken from a patient treated with radiotherapy plus ipilimumab. The receptor set was obtained from a human donor with non-small cell lung cancer whose response to radiotherapy plus ipilimumab could not be evaluated.

The chain uses TRBV11-2 and TRBJ2-1; D is perhaps TRBD1 (6 bases). Germline V gene sequence: CDR1 SGHAT, CDR2 FQNNGV. Trimming left V 3 bases short and J 8 bases short, with 17 bases between. The CDR3 covers 15 residues. CDR3 region: CASSFIRGKWDEQFF. The CDR3 DNA follows: TGTGCCAGCAGCTTCATCAGGGGAAAATGGGATGAGCAGTTCTTC.

J is TRBJ1-1 and V is TRBV19; 9 bases agree with TRBD1. Trimming took 6 bases from V and 1 from J; bases not matched to a gene: 9. Germline loops: CDR1 LNHDA, CDR2 SQIVND (reference sequence). There are 16 residues in the CDR3. CDR3: CASRKDRGEGNTEAFF. The DNA of the CDR3 is TGTGCCAGTAGGAAGGACAGGGGAGAAGGGAACACTGAAGCTTTCTTT.

V and J are TRBV14 and TRBJ2-5; 8 bases line up with TRBD1. V lost 0 bases to trimming and J lost 5 bases; unmatched junction nucleotides: 11. The CDR3 is made up of 17 amino acids. Germline lookup yields CDR1 SGHDN and CDR2 FVKESK. CDR3 protein: CASSQDGSRGPGETQYF. Written as DNA, the CDR3 is TGTGCCAGCAGCCAAGATGGGTCCAGGGGGCCCGGGGAGACCCAGTACTTC.

The genes are TRBV18 and TRBJ2-2, with D possibly matching TRBD1 (5 bases). This CDR3 spans 16 amino acids. V dropped 3 bases and J dropped 0 bases, with 11 bases sitting between them. Per germline, CDR1 KGHSH and CDR2 LQKENI. The DNA of the CDR3 is TGTGCCAGCTCACCGCAGGGTATCACGAACACCGGGGAGCTGTTTTTT. Protein sequence: CASSPQGITNTGELFF. Full variable domain (missing parts from reference TRBV18 and TRBJ2-2): NAGVMQNPRHLVRRRGQEARLRCSPMKGHSHVYWYRQLPEEGLKFMVYLQKENIIDESGMPKERFSAEFPKEGPSILRIQQVVRGDSAAYFCASSPQGITNTGELFFGEGSRLTVL.

The chain has TRBV27 and TRBJ1-6; a possible D gene is TRBD1 (6 bases). The CDR3 extends over 13 amino acids. The V gene lost 8 bases and the J gene lost 4 bases, with 9 bases spanning the gap. CDR1 is MNHEY and CDR2 is SMNVEV in the germline V gene (reference sequence). The CDR3 loop reads CASRRGYNSPLHF. CDR3 nucleotides: TGTGCCAGCCGCAGGGGATATAATTCACCCCTCCACTTT.

This clone was seen a single time. The chain couples TRBV7-2 to TRBJ1-5, with D uncertain. The CDR3 spans 14 residues. The germline V and J ends were trimmed by 1 base and 3 bases, with 7 bases remaining between them. Germline V lookup: CDR1 SGHTA, CDR2 FQGNSA. The CDR3 DNA reads TGTGCCAGCAGCTTAGTGAGGAACAATCAGCCCCAGCATTTT. Protein product: CASSLVRNNQPQHF. Using reference TRBV7-2 and TRBJ1-5 for the parts outside the CDR3, the full variable domain is GAGVSQSPSNKVTEKGKDVELRCDPISGHTALYWYRQSLGQGLEFLIYFQGNSAPDKSGLPSDRFSAERTGGSVSTLTIQRTQQEDSAVYLCASSLVRNNQPQHFGDGTRLSIL.

The chain links TRBV28 to TRBJ1-1; D is unresolved. V shed 6 bases and J shed 0 bases, with 2 bases lying between them. This CDR3 comprises 11 residues. Germline CDR1 MDHEN, CDR2 SYDVKM. The CDR3 loop reads CASSMNTEAFF. CDR3 in DNA: TGTGCCAGCAGCATGAACACTGAAGCTTTCTTT. Filled out from reference TRBV28 and TRBJ1-1, the complete variable domain reads DVKVTQSSRYLVKRTGEKVFLECVQDMDHENMFWYRQDPGLGLRLIYFSYDVKMKEKGDIPEGYSVSREKKERFSLILESASTNQTSMYLCASSMNTEAFFGQGTRLTVV.

This chain connects TRBV5-1 to TRBJ2-1; 12 bases align to TRBD2. The germline gives CDR1 SGHRS, CDR2 YFSETQ. With 4 bases clipped from V and 5 bases from J, the junction kept 4 bases outside the gene matches. The CDR3 contains 15 residues. The CDR3 DNA follows: TGCGCCAGCAGCCCCAGGACTAGCGGGGACAATGAGCAGTTCTTC. Residues: CASSPRTSGDNEQFF.

The chain couples TRBV5-6 to TRBJ2-3; no reliable D call. The germline gives CDR1 SGHDT, CDR2 YYEEEE. The CDR3 extends over 18 amino acids. Trimming took 0 bases from V and 1 from J, leaving 18 bases between them. CDR3: CASSLVLLLPFCTDTQYF. CDR3 nucleotides: TGTGCCAGCAGCTTGGTGCTTTTACTCCCCTTCTGCACAGATACGCAGTATTTT.

V is TRBV9 and J is TRBJ2-1; TRBD2 matches at 10 bases. V trimming: 0 bases; J trimming: 9 bases; junction bases outside the gene matches: 9. CDR3 length: 16 residues. CDR1 is SGDLS, CDR2 YYNGEE, per germline. The CDR3 loop is CASSVGPSGGSGEQFF. CDR3 DNA: TGTGCCAGCAGCGTAGGCCCTAGCGGGGGTTCGGGTGAGCAGTTCTTC.

For this clone: Other DNA sequences in this sample translate to the same CDR3. V gene TRBV9 combines with J gene TRBJ2-7, with TRBD1 as a possible D gene (5 bases). Germline loops: CDR1 SGDLS, CDR2 YYNGEE. The CDR3 has 14 amino acids. V was clipped by 0 bases and J by 2 bases, with 9 bases between them. CDR3 coding DNA: TGTGCCAGCAGCGTAGCCCCAGGGACCTACGAGCAGTACTTC. Translating it yields CASSVAPGTYEQYF. Together with reference TRBV9 and TRBJ2-7, the CDR3 gives the full variable domain: DSGVTQTPKHLITATGQRVTLRCSPRSGDLSVYWYQQSLDQGLQFLIQYYNGEERAKGNILERFSAQQFPDLHSELNLSSLELGDSALYFCASSVAPGTYEQYFGPGTRLTVT.

The CDR3 is CASSPRTGQSYYGTEAFF. The DNA of the CDR3 is TGTGCCAGCTCCCCTAGGACAGGGCAAAGCTATTATGGCACTGAAGCTTTCTTT. The genes are TRBV18 and TRBJ1-1; 8 nucleotides agree with TRBD1. V trimming: 6 bases; J trimming: 4 bases; junction bases outside the gene matches: 19. CDR1 and CDR2 (germline): KGHSH, LQKENI. There are 18 residues in the CDR3.

The rearrangement links TRBV7-6 to TRBJ1-1; tentatively, D is TRBD1 (6 bases). CDR1 SGHVS and CDR2 FNYEAQ come from the germline V gene. Trimming removed 4 bases at V and 2 bases at J, with 8 bases between. This CDR3 is 13 amino acids long. The CDR3 sequence is CASSYRVNTEAFF. In DNA, the CDR3 is TGTGCCAGCAGCTACAGGGTTAACACTGAAGCTTTCTTT.

This clone was detected once. At one end the junction does not follow the germline gene, possibly because of a read error. V is TRBV7-7 and J is TRBJ2-3; TRBD1 matches 7 bases. This CDR3 region has 16 residues. CDR1 and CDR2 (germline): SSHAT, FNYEAQ (reference sequence). Written as DNA, the CDR3 is TGTGCTAGCAGCTTGGGGGACAGACTGAGCACAGATACGCAGTATTTT. Protein: CASSLGDRLSTDTQYF.

The chain couples TRBV4-3 to TRBJ2-5; no reliable D call. CDR3 length: 13 residues. The V end lost 4 bases, the J end lost 1 base, and 7 bases lay between the germline ends. CDR1 and CDR2 (germline): LGHNA, YSLEER. The CDR3 nucleotides read TGCGCCAGCAGCCGTAGTATCCAAGAGACCCAGTACTTC. Protein: CASSRSIQETQYF.

The rearrangement uses TRBV19 and TRBJ2-2; TRBD1 is a possible D gene (5 bases). Per the germline V gene, CDR1 is LNHDA and CDR2 is SQIVND (reference sequence). Trimming stripped 5 bases from V and 6 bases from J, with 13 bases between. The CDR3 is made up of 14 amino acids. The CDR3 sequence is CASSFRQYSGELFF. In DNA, the CDR3 is TGTGCCAGTAGTTTTAGACAGTATTCCGGGGAGCTGTTTTTT.

The V gene is TRBV5-1, the J gene TRBJ2-3, with 7 bases that match TRBD2. There are 14 residues in the CDR3. With 6 bases clipped from V and 2 bases from J, the junction kept 6 bases outside the gene matches. Germline CDR1 is SGHRS and CDR2 is YFSETQ. In nucleotides, the CDR3 is TGCGCCAGCAACCGACTAGCTAACACAGATACGCAGTATTTT. Translation: CASNRLANTDTQYF. Looking up the rest from reference TRBV5-1 and TRBJ2-3 gives the full variable domain: KAGVTQTPRYLIKTRGQQVTLSCSPISGHRSVSWYQQTPGQGLQFLFEYFSETQRNKGNFPGRFSGRQFSNSRSEMNVSTLELGDSALYLCASNRLANTDTQYFGPGTRLTVL.

The chain employs TRBV15 and TRBJ2-7, with TRBD2 as a possible D gene (5 bases). The V gene lost 0 bases and the J gene lost 0 bases, with 6 bases spanning the gap. Germline loops: CDR1 LNHNV, CDR2 YYDKDF (reference sequence). This CDR3 comprises 14 residues. CDR3 region: CATSRDGISYEQYF. CDR3 nucleotides: TGTGCCACCAGCAGAGACGGGATCTCCTACGAGCAGTACTTC.

Here the CDR3 reads CASSQVGQGEDGYTF. The CDR3 nucleotides are TGCGCCAGCAGCCAAGTGGGACAGGGGGAGGATGGCTACACCTTC. The genes are TRBV4-3 and TRBJ1-2; TRBD1 aligns across 11 bases. Germline lookup yields CDR1 LGHNA and CDR2 YSLEER. The CDR3 is made up of 15 amino acids. J gave up 6 bases and V 1 base, and 4 bases lay outside the gene matches.

This sequence joins TRBV30 and TRBJ2-3; 9 nucleotides agree with TRBD2. The V gene's germline CDR1 is GTSNPN and CDR2 SVGIG (reference sequence). The junction had 2 bases not matched to a gene; V was cut back by 5 bases and J by 5 bases. This CDR3 is 12 amino acids long. In DNA, the CDR3 is TGTGCCTGGGGACTAGCGTTAGATACGCAGTATTTT. This codes for CAWGLALDTQYF.

The chain links TRBV5-1 to TRBJ1-4; the match to TRBD1 covers 9 bases. The ends lost 4 bases at V and 4 bases at J; junction bases unmatched: 14. In germline, CDR1 is SGHRS, CDR2 YFSETQ. There are 18 residues in the CDR3. The CDR3: CASSPRRALDRGNEKLFF. The CDR3 DNA reads TGCGCCAGCAGCCCTCGAAGAGCCCTGGACAGGGGTAATGAAAAACTGTTTTTT.

The gene calls are TRBV29-1 and TRBJ1-2; D unresolved. Trimming left V 2 bases short and J 8 bases short, with 9 bases between. The CDR3 loop spans 11 amino acids. Germline loops: CDR1 SQVTM, CDR2 ANQGSEA. The CDR3 nucleotides read TGCAGCGTTGAATCCCGGCGGGGCTACACCTTC. It codes for CSVESRRGYTF.

In its sample, this clone was seen a few times. This chain connects TRBV11-2 to TRBJ2-7, with 8 bases lining up with TRBD1. The junction had 9 bases not matched to a gene; V was cut back by 5 bases and J by 6 bases. CDR1 is SGHAT, CDR2 FQNNGV, per germline. This CDR3 region has 14 residues. The CDR3 protein is CASSDIRQGPEQYF. The CDR3 DNA reads TGTGCCAGCAGCGATATCAGACAGGGGCCCGAGCAGTACTTC.

The chain is built from TRBV7-3 and TRBJ2-7; D may be TRBD2 (6 bases). Trimming pared 5 bases from V and 6 bases from J, leaving 11 bases between. CDR3 size: 12 residues. Per the germline V gene, CDR1 is SGHTA and CDR2 is FQGTGA. The CDR3 region is CASSPGGPEQYF. In DNA form, the CDR3 reads TGTGCCAGCAGCCCTGGAGGGCCCGAGCAGTACTTC.

This clone was detected once. The rearrangement uses TRBV6-5 and TRBJ2-7, with D perhaps matching TRBD2 (6 bases). The CDR3 sequence is 14 residues long. From germline, CDR1 is MNHEY and CDR2 SVGAGI. The V end lost 5 bases, the J end lost 4 bases, and 15 bases lay between the germline ends. CDR3 bases: TGTGCCAGCAGTGGAGGAGGAGGGGAATACGAGCAGTACTTC. Translating gives CASSGGGGEYEQYF.

The chain links TRBV10-3 to TRBJ1-2; D call uncertain. This CDR3 comprises 14 residues. V was pared by 4 bases and J by 0 bases, with 9 bases between. Per the germline V gene, CDR1 is ENHRY and CDR2 is SYGVKD. CDR3 nucleotide sequence: TGTGCCATCAGTGTCGCTAGCCCTAACTATGGCTACACCTTC. Its translation: CAISVASPNYGYTF.

V and J are TRBV11-1 and TRBJ2-3; D is unclear. CDR1 and CDR2 (germline): SGHAT, FQDESV (reference sequence). The CDR3 consists of 13 residues. Deletions cut 2 bases from V and 3 bases from J, with 6 bases between. CDR3 amino acids: CASSLSQTDTQYF. The CDR3 region has the DNA TGTGCCAGCAGCTTAAGTCAGACAGATACGCAGTATTTT. Drawing the rest from reference TRBV11-1 and TRBJ2-3, the complete variable domain is EAEVAQSPRYKITEKSQAVAFWCDPISGHATLYWYRQILGQGPELLVQFQDESVVDDSQLPKDRFSAERLKGVDSTLKIQPAELGDSAMYLCASSLSQTDTQYFGPGTRLTVL.

CDR3 sequence: CASSRADNQPQHF. The CDR3 DNA sequence: TGTGCCAGCAGCCGGGCAGACAATCAGCCCCAGCATTTT. This chain links TRBV4-2 with TRBJ1-5, with D unresolved. V lost 4 bases and J lost 3, with 7 bases in between. Germline V CDR1 and CDR2: LGHNA, YNFKEQ. This CDR3 comprises 13 residues.

The rearrangement links TRBV6-5 to TRBJ1-5; 8 positions match TRBD1. The CDR3 totals 14 residues. Trimming cost V 4 bases and J 4 bases; bases outside gene matches: 3. The germline gives CDR1 MNHEY, CDR2 SVGAGI. The CDR3 sequence is CASSSGQGNQPQHF. Written as DNA, the CDR3 is TGTGCCAGCAGTTCCGGACAGGGAAATCAGCCCCAGCATTTT.

This chain connects TRBV15 to TRBJ2-7; 7 bases are a match to TRBD1. V lost 6 bases, J lost 3 bases, and 11 bases stayed unmatched. Germline V gene data show CDR1 as LNHNV and CDR2 as YYDKDF (reference sequence). The CDR3 covers 15 residues. The CDR3 region has the DNA TGTGCCACCAGTGGTGGACAGGACCCTTTCTACGAGCAGTACTTC. Translation: CATSGGQDPFYEQYF.

This chain joins TRBV7-2 and TRBJ2-6; no reliable D call. The germline V and J ends were trimmed by 2 bases and 0 bases, with 8 bases remaining between them. CDR1 and CDR2 (germline): SGHTA, FQGNSA. The CDR3 has 16 residues. The CDR3: CASSLNQISGANVLTF. CDR3 nucleotide sequence: TGTGCCAGCAGCTTAAATCAAATCTCTGGGGCCAACGTCCTGACTTTC.

The chain is built from TRBV7-9 and TRBJ2-7; possible D gene TRBD1, 5 bases. Germline CDR1 is SEHNR and CDR2 is FQNEAQ (reference sequence). The CDR3 is 12 amino acids. V lost 2 bases and J lost 6, with 8 bases in between. CDR3 bases: TGTGCCAGCAGCTTATCTAGGGGCGAGCAGTACTTC. Protein: CASSLSRGEQYF.